The clone carrying this T cell receptor (beta chain) occurred many times. Antigen unknown. Samples came from axillary lymph nodes draining the breast cancer. This specimen belongs to a study of breast tumors, draining lymph nodes, adjacent tissues. Broader study findings: Luminal-like breast cancer showed significantly greater tumor-nontumor repertoire similarity than basal-like breast cancer did.

MiXCR was run by TCRdb on the multiplex PCR reads, yielding one entry per CDR3 protein. The data show tens of thousands of distinct CDR3 sequences, around 28% seen once. J lost 1 base, V lost 5 bases, and 12 bases had no gene match. Germline CDR1 is SGHTA and CDR2 is FQGNSA. This CDR3 is 18 amino acids long. This clonotype was obtained from a female donor with breast cancer. Some clones in this sample may be carry-over from other donors' samples. The chain joins TRBV7-2 to TRBJ2-3, with 10 bases matching TRBD2. Source material: axillary lymph node tissue. CDR3: CASSPRASGRRGTDTQYF. The CDR3 coding sequence is TGTGCCAGCAGCCCCCGGGCTAGCGGGAGAAGGGGCACAGATACGCAGTATTTT.